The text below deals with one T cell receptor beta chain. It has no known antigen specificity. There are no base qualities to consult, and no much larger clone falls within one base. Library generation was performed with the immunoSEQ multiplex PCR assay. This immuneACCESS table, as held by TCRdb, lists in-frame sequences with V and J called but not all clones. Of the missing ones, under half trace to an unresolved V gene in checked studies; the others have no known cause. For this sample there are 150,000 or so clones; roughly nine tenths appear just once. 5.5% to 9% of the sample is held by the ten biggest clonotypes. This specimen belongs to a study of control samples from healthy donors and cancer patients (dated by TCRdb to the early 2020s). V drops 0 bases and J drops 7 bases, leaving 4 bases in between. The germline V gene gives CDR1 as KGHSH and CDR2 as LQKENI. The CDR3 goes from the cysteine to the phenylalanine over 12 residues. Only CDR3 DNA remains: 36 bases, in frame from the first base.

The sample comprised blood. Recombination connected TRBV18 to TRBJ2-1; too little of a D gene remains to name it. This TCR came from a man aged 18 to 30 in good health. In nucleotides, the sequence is TGTGCCAGCTCACCACCGCGGAATGAGCAGTTCTTC. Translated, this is CASSPPRNEQFF.